What follows are 5 T cell receptor beta chains derived from one specimen sequenced in a study of blood T cell repertoires in COVID-19. Profiled with immunoSEQ multiplex PCR; TCRdb holds only in-frame clones, not every one. The table shows fewer than 250,000 clones, with about 85% occurring only once. Sequenced: peripheral blood. These receptors all stem from a man aged 40-50 years with acute or convalescent COVID-19.

The genes are TRBV4-2 and TRBJ2-7; 9 nucleotides align to TRBD1. This CDR3 has 14 residues. Germline trimming cut 4 bases from V and 4 bases from J; bases unmatched to any gene: 5. The germline V gene has CDR1 LGHNA and CDR2 YNFKEQ. The CDR3 spells CASSLGTGTYEQYF. CDR3 DNA: TGTGCCAGCAGCCTCGGGACAGGGACGTACGAGCAGTACTTC.

The rearrangement joins TRBV10-2 to TRBJ2-5, with 14 bases aligning to TRBD2. Per germline, CDR1 WSHSY and CDR2 SAAADI. Germline trimming cut 2 bases from V and 4 bases from J; bases unmatched to any gene: 6. CDR3 length: 17 residues. CDR3 in DNA: TGCGCCAGCAGTGAGCCCCAAGGGACTAGCGGGGGAGAGACCCAGTACTTC. This gives the protein CASSEPQGTSGGETQYF.

This clone was seen only once. CDR3 in DNA: TGTGCCAGTAGGAAGAGTGCTCGAGGGCAGCCCCAGCATTTT. As protein: CASRKSARGQPQHF. This sequence joins TRBV6-5 and TRBJ1-5; D not resolved. The CDR3 runs 14 residues. V gave up 9 bases and J gave up 7 bases, with 19 bases separating them. Germline CDR1 reads MNHEY; CDR2 reads SVGAGI.

The rearrangement links TRBV24-1 to TRBJ2-7, with 8 nucleotides matching TRBD2. Per the germline V gene, CDR1 is KGHDR and CDR2 is SFDVKD. V gave up 3 bases and J gave up 7 bases; unmatched junction bases: 10. The CDR3 runs to 15 residues. The CDR3 reads CATSDHRDTGGEQYF. The CDR3 DNA reads as TGTGCCACCAGTGATCACCGGGACACGGGAGGGGAGCAGTACTTC.

The V and J genes are TRBV4-1 and TRBJ2-7, with 8 bases lining up with TRBD1. Germline assignment: CDR1 MGHRA and CDR2 YSYEKL. The CDR3 loop spans 15 amino acids. V shed 1 base, J shed 5 bases, and the junction held 7 bases outside the gene matches. The CDR3, as DNA: TGCGCCAGCAGCCAAGCGAAAGGACAGGGAAACGAGCAGTACTTC. It translates to CASSQAKGQGNEQYF.